This T cell receptor beta chain is drawn from a study of T cells after yellow fever vaccination. This clonotype was counted only a few times. Its target is not known. Study-level findings and limits: Abundant clonotypes from the bulk population could get into FACS-sorted repertoires as contaminants.

Germline V gene data show CDR1 as SGHTA and CDR2 as FQGTGA. The CDR3 contains 16 residues. Trimming removed 2 bases from V and 4 bases from J; junction bases left unmatched: 6. TCRdb used MiXCR to reprocess the 5' RACE reads, holding one entry per CDR3 protein. Of a few hundred thousand distinct CDR3 sequences listed, around 7.3% are singletons. This rearrangement joins TRBV7-3 to TRBJ2-2, with 8 nucleotides matching TRBD2. The sample in question was PBMCs, obtained roughly seven weeks after the first yellow fever vaccination. This TCR came from a man between 18 and 35 years old who received the YFV17D yellow fever vaccine. The DNA of the CDR3 is TGTGCCAGCAGCTTAGTCGGGGGGGCTATCACCGGGGAGCTGTTTTTT. Translating it yields CASSLVGGAITGELFF.